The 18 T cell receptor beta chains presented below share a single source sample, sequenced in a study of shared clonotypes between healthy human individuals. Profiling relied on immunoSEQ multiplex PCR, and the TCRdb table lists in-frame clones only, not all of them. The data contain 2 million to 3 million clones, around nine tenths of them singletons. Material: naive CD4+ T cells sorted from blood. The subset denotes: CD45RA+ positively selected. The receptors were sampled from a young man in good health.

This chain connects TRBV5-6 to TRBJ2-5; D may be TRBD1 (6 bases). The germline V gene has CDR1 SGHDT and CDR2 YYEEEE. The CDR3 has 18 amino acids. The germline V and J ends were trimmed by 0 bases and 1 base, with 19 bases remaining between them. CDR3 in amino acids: CASSLGIPLQGLQETQYF. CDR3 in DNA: TGTGCCAGCAGCTTGGGCATCCCGCTACAGGGCCTCCAAGAGACCCAGTACTTC.

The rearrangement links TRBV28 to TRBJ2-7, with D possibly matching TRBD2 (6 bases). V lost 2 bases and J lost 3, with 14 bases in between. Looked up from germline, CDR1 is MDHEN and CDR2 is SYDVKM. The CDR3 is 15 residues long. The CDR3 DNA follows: TGTGCCAGCAGTTTACCCCGGGGGATGGACTACGAGCAGTACTTC. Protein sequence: CASSLPRGMDYEQYF.

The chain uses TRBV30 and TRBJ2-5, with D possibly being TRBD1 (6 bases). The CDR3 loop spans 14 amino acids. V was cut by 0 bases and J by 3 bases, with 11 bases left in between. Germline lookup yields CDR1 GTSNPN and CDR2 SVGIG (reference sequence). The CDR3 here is CAWSVGTYEETQYF. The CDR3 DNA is TGTGCCTGGAGTGTAGGGACATACGAAGAGACCCAGTACTTC.

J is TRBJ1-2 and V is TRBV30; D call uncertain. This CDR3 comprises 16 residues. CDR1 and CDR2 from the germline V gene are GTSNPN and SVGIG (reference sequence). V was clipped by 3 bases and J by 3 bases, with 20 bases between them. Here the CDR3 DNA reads TGTGCCTGGAGCGAGGGTTCCTTGGGATTACACTATGGCTACACCTTC. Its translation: CAWSEGSLGLHYGYTF.

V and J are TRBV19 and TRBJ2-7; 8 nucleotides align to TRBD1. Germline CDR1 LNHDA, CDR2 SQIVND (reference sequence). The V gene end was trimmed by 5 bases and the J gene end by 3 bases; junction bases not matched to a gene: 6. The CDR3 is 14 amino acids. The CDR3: CASSVRDRNYEQYF. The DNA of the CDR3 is TGTGCCAGTAGTGTCCGGGACAGGAACTACGAGCAGTACTTC.

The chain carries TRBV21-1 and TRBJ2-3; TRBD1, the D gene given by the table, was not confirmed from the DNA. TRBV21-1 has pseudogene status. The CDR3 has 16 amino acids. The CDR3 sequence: CASSKALTRSTDTQYF. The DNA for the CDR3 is TGTGCCAGCAGCAAAGCACTCACCAGGAGCACAGATACGCAGTATTTT.

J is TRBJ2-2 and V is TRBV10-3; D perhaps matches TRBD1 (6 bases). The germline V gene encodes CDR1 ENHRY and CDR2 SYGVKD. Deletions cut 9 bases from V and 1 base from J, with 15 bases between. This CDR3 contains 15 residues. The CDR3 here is CAIGSGTLNTGELFF. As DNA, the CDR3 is TGTGCCATTGGCTCCGGGACACTGAACACCGGGGAGCTGTTTTTT.

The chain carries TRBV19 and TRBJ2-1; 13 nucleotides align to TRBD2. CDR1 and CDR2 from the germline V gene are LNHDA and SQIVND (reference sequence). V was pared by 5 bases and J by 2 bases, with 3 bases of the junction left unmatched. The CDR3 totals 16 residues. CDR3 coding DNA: TGTGCCAGTAGTGAGGGACTAGCGGGGCCCTACAATGAGCAGTTCTTC. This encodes CASSEGLAGPYNEQFF. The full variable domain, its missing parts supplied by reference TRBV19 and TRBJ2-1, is DGGITQSPKYLFRKEGQNVTLSCEQNLNHDAMYWYRQDPGQGLRLIYYSQIVNDFQKGDIAEGYSVSREKKESFPLTVTSAQKNPTAFYLCASSEGLAGPYNEQFFGPGTRLTVL.

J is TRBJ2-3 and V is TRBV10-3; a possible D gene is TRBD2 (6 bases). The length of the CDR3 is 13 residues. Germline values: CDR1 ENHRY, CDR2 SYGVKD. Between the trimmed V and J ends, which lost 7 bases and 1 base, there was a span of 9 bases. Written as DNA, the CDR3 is TGTGCCATCACGGCTAGCGGCACAGATACGCAGTATTTT. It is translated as CAITASGTDTQYF.

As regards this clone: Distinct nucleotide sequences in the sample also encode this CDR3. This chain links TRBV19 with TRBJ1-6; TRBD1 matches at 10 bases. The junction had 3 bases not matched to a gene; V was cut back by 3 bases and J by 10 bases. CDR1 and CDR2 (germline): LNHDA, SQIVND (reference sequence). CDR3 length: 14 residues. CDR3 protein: CASSIGTGDSPLHF. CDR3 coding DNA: TGTGCCAGTAGTATTGGGACAGGGGACTCACCCCTCCACTTT.

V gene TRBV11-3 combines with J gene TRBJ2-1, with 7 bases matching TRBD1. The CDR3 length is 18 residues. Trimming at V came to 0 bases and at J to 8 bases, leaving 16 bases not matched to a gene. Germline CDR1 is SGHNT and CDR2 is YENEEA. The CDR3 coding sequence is TGTGCCAGCAGCTTAGAAAGTGAGACTCTGTTCGGGACAGATGAGCAGTTCTTC. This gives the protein CASSLESETLFGTDEQFF.

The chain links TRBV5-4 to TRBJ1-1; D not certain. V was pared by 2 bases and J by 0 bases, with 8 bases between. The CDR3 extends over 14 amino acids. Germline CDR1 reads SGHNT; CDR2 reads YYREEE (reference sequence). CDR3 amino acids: CASSFGELNTEAFF. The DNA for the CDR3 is TGTGCCAGCAGCTTCGGGGAACTGAACACTGAAGCTTTCTTT.

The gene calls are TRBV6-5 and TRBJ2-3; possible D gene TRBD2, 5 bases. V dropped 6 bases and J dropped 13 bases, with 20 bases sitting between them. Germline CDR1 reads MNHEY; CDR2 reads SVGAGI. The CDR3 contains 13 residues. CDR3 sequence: CASRPRPGLRKYF. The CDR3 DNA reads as TGTGCCAGCAGACCCCGGCCGGGATTACGCAAGTATTTT.

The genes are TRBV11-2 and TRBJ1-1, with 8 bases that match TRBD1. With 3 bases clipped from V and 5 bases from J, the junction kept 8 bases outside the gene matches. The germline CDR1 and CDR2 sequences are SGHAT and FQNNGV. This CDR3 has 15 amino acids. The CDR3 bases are TGTGCCAGCAGCTTGGTTCGACAGGGGAAGACTGAAGCTTTCTTT. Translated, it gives CASSLVRQGKTEAFF.

CDR3 loop: CASRGLGSPLHF. The CDR3, as DNA: TGTGCCAGTAGGGGGCTAGGTTCACCCCTCCACTTT. The J gene is TRBJ1-6, the V gene TRBV19; perhaps TRBD1 as D (5 bases). Germline CDR1 and CDR2: LNHDA and SQIVND (reference sequence). V dropped 6 bases and J dropped 9 bases, with 9 bases sitting between them. The CDR3 is made up of 12 amino acids.

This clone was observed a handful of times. In DNA, the CDR3 is TGTGCCAGCAAGACAGGGCAGAACACTGAAGCTTTCTTT. Translation: CASKTGQNTEAFF. The V call is TRBV18, the J call TRBJ1-1; 7 bases align to TRBD1. CDR3 length: 13 residues. In germline, CDR1 is KGHSH, CDR2 LQKENI. Germline trimming cut 8 bases from V and 1 base from J; bases unmatched to any gene: 4.

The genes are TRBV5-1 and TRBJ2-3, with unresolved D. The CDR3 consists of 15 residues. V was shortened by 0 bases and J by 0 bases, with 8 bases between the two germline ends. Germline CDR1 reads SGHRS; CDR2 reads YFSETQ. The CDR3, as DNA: TGCGCCAGCAGCTTGGCCTTTACTAGCACAGATACGCAGTATTTT. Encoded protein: CASSLAFTSTDTQYF.

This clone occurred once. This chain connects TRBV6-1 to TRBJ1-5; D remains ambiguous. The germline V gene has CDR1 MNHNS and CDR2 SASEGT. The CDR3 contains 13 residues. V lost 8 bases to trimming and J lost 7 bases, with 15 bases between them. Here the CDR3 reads CASLLQPQQPQHF. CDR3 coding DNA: TGTGCCAGCCTTTTACAGCCTCAACAGCCCCAGCATTTT.